The rows below give T cell receptor beta chains drawn from one sample of a study of cytomegalovirus exposure and HLA in healthy donors. The data were produced by immunoSEQ multiplex PCR, yet TCRdb's version contains in-frame clones alone and is incomplete. The sample yields about 150,000 clones, approximately 84% seen once. Input material: PBMCs. Receptor source: a man between 18 and 29 years old in good health and CMV-seronegative. Both conserved end residues are trimmed from each CDR3. A D gene is named only where the DNA matches it firmly.

D gene	J gene	V gene	CDR3 protein
NA	TRBJ2-7	TRBV19	ASSLRQSYEQY
NA	TRBJ2-3	TRBV5-1	ASSPQGETGRGDTQY
NA	TRBJ2-2	TRBV7-3	ASSRHQPSLNTGELF
NA	TRBJ2-7	TRBV27	ASSLNSAYEQY
TRBD2	TRBJ2-3	TRBV7-3	ASSPMGGGRATDTQY
TRBD2	TRBJ2-2	TRBV19	ASSIVGLAGDTGELF
TRBD1	TRBJ2-7	TRBV2	ASSEFVGQGMYEQY
TRBD2	TRBJ2-2	TRBV2	ASTREGLNTGELF
NA	TRBJ2-3	TRBV5-1	ASSLAPLVVADTQY
NA	TRBJ2-2	TRBV19	ASSILRGSGELF
TRBD1	TRBJ1-1	TRBV10-3	AISPTTGWGTEAF
NA	TRBJ1-1	TRBV4-1	ASSQEIAGAGTEAF
TRBD1	TRBJ1-4	TRBV6-6	ASRAGGSREKLF
TRBD2	TRBJ2-4	TRBV5-1	ASSLEAGGPIQY
NA	TRBJ2-1	TRBV19	ASSIALVAREGGPYNEQF
TRBD1	TRBJ1-1	TRBV9	ASSAGTGATEAF
NA	TRBJ1-2	TRBV6-5	ASSNVGGGYGYT
TRBD2	TRBJ2-2	TRBV7-3	ASSQPGLAGGPGELF
TRBD1	TRBJ2-7	TRBV5-4	ASSQDGTVSYEQY
NA	TRBJ1-2	TRBV10-2	ASSGIGGTYGYT
NA	TRBJ1-4	TRBV5-1	ASSAGSTNEKLF
TRBD1	TRBJ1-6	TRBV6-5	ASTLGTGDSPLH
NA	TRBJ1-1	TRBV18	ASSPFTDTLNTEAF
NA	TRBJ2-2	TRBV19	ASRRTANTGELF
NA	TRBJ1-1	TRBV30	AWNEGLNTEAF
TRBD2	TRBJ2-3	TRBV28	ASSSPAGGDFSTDTQY
NA	TRBJ2-7	TRBV21-1	ASKPGLAGGDYEQY
NA	TRBJ2-1	TRBV7-3	ASSLNPGIPYNEQF
NA	TRBJ2-5	TRBV27	ASSFLSSGHQETQY
TRBD1	TRBJ1-4	TRBV7-9	ASSTDRSLNEKLF
NA	TRBJ1-2	TRBV11-3	ASSPDGLHYGYT
TRBD2	TRBJ2-1	TRBV28	ASSPWTSGHNEQF
NA	TRBJ2-3	TRBV9	ASSVAGGLTDTQY
TRBD1	TRBJ1-1	TRBV7-9	ASGWTGMVNTEAF
NA	NA	TRBV7-2	ASSLQAEQY